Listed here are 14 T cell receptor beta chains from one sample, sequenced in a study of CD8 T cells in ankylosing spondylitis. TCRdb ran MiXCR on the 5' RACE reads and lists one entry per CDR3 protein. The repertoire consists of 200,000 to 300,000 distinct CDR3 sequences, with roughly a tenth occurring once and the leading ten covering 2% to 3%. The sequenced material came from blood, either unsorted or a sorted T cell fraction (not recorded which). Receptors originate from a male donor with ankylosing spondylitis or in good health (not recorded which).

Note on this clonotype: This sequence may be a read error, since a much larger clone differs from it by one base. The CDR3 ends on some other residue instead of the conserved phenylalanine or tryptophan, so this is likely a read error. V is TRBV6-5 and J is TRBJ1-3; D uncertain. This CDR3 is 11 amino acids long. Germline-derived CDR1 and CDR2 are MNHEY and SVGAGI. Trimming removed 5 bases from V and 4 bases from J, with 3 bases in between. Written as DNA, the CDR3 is TGTGCCAGCAGTGCCGGAAACACCATATATTAT. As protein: CASSAGNTIYY.

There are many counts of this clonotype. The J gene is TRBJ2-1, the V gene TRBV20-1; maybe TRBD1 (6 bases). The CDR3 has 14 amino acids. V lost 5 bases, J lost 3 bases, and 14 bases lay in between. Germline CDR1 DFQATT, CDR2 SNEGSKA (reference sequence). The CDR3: CSAPGRGNYNEQFF. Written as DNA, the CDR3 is TGCAGTGCTCCAGGTAGGGGGAACTACAATGAGCAGTTCTTC.

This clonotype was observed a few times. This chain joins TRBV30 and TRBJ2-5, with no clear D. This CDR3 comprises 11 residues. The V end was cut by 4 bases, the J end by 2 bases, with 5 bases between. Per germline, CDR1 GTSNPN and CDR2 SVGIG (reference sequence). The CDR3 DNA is TGTGCCTGGAAAATGCAAGAGACCCAGTACTTC. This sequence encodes CAWKMQETQYF.

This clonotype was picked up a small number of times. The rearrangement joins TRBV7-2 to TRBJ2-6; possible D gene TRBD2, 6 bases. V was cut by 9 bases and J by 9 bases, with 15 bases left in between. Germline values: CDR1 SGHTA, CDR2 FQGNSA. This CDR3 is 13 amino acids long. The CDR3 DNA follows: TGTGCCAGTGCCGACGGGGGATACAACGTCCTGACTTTC. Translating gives CASADGGYNVLTF.

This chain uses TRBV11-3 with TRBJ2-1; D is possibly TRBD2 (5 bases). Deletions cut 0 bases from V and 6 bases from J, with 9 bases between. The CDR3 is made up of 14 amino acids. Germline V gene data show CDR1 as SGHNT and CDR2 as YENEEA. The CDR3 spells CASSLDQEGNEQFF. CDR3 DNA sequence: TGTGCCAGCAGCTTAGATCAAGAGGGCAATGAGCAGTTCTTC.

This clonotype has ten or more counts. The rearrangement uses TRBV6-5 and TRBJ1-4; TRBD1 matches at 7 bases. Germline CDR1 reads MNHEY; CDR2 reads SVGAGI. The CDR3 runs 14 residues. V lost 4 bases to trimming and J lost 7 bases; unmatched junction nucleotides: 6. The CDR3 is CASSSPRDSEKLFF. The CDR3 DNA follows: TGTGCCAGCAGTTCCCCCCGGGACAGTGAAAAACTGTTTTTT.

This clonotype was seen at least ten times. The CDR3 protein is CASSEPGTAEAFF. CDR3 bases: TGTGCCAGCAGCGAGCCAGGGACCGCTGAAGCTTTCTTT. This chain joins TRBV6-6 and TRBJ1-1; possibly TRBD1 for D (5 bases). V gave up 6 bases and J gave up 6 bases, with 14 bases separating them. This CDR3 contains 13 residues. Per germline, CDR1 MNHNY and CDR2 SVGAGI (reference sequence).

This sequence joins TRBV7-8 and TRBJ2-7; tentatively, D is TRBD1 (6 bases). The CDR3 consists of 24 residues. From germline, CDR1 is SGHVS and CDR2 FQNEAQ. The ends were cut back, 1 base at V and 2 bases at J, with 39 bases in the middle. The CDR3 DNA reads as TGTGCCAGCAGCTTAGAGACCGTCATTCCCGGCCTTATTTCTCAGGGGAACGGGCCCTACGAGCAGTACTTC. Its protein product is CASSLETVIPGLISQGNGPYEQYF. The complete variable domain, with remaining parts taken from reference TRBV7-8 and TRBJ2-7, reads GAGVSQSPRYKVAKRGQDVALRCDPISGHVSLFWYQQALGQGPEFLTYFQNEAQLDKSGLPSDRFFAERPEGSVSTLKIQRTQQEDSAVYLCASSLETVIPGLISQGNGPYEQYFGPGTRLTVT.

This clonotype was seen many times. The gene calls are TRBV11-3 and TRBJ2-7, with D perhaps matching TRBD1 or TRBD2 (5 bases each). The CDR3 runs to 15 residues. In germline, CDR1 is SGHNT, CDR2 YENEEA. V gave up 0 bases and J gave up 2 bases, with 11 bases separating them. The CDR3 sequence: CASSLEGTGTYEQYF. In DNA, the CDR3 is TGTGCCAGCAGCTTAGAGGGGACCGGCACCTACGAGCAGTACTTC.

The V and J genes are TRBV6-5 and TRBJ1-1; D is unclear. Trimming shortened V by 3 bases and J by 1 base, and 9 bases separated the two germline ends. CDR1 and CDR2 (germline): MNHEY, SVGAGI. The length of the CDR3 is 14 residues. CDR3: CASSYYSANTEAFF. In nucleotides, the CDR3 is TGTGCCAGCAGTTATTATTCTGCGAACACTGAAGCTTTCTTT.

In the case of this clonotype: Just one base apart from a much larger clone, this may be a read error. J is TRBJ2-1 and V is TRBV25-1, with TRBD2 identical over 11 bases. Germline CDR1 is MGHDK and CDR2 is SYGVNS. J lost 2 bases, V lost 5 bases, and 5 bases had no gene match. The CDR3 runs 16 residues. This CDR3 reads CASSLASGGTYNEQFF. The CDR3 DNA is TGTGCCAGCAGTTTAGCTAGCGGGGGGACCTACAATGAGCAGTTCTTC.

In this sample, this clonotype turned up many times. The chain's CDR3 is CSGTENTEAFF. The CDR3 coding sequence is TGCAGCGGGACAGAGAACACTGAAGCTTTCTTT. The chain combines TRBV20-1 with TRBJ1-1; 7 bases fit TRBD1. Germline V gene data show CDR1 as DFQATT and CDR2 as SNEGSKA (reference sequence). The CDR3 has 11 residues.

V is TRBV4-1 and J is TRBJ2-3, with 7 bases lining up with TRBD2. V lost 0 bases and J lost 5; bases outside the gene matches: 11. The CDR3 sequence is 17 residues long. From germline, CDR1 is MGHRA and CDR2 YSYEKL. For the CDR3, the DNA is TGCGCCAGCAGCCAAGATCCGGGTGGGCGGGGGATAGATACGCAGTATTTT. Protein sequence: CASSQDPGGRGIDTQYF.

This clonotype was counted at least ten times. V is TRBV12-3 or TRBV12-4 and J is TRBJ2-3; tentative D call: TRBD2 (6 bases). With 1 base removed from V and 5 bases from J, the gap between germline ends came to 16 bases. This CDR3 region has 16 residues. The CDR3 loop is CASSLDVGGEGDTQYF. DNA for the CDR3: TGTGCCAGCAGTTTAGACGTGGGCGGGGAAGGAGATACGCAGTATTTT.